What follows are 9 T cell receptor beta chains derived from one specimen sequenced in a study of T cell repertoires in cytomegalovirus infection. TCRdb recomputed calls from the reads with MiXCR, one row per CDR3 protein. The sample carries around 280,000 distinct CDR3 sequences, approximately 15% recorded once. What was sequenced was PBMCs. All receptors come from a human donor in good health (CMV status not recorded). Some clones in this sample may be carry-over from other donors' samples.

This clonotype showed up many times. The CDR3 here is CASRRDSSSGNTIYF. The CDR3 region has the DNA TGTGCCAGCAGGCGGGACTCCAGCTCTGGAAACACCATATATTTT. The chain carries TRBV6-2 or TRBV6-3 and TRBJ1-3, with D tentatively TRBD1 (5 bases). CDR1 and CDR2 from the germline V gene are MNHEY and SVGEGT. The CDR3 is made up of 15 amino acids. The V gene lost 6 bases and the J gene lost 0 bases, with 12 bases spanning the gap.

This clonotype was counted at least ten times. The chain carries TRBV20-1 and TRBJ1-5, with 10 bases lining up with TRBD1. Germline V CDR1 and CDR2: DFQATT, SNEGSKA (reference sequence). CDR3 length equals 14 residues. Trimming took 5 bases from V and 2 from J; bases not matched to a gene: 3. The CDR3 sequence is CSALDRGGNQPQHF. CDR3 DNA sequence: TGCAGTGCTCTGGACAGGGGGGGCAATCAGCCCCAGCATTTT.

This clonotype was seen many times. V and J are TRBV7-2 and TRBJ1-5; D uncertain. CDR1 is SGHTA and CDR2 is FQGNSA in the germline V gene. This CDR3 is 15 amino acids long. Deletions cut 5 bases from V and 1 base from J, with 12 bases between. CDR3 residues: CASSPGGESNQPQHF. The CDR3 DNA follows: TGTGCCAGCAGCCCAGGTGGGGAGAGCAATCAGCCCCAGCATTTT.

The V gene is TRBV29-1, the J gene TRBJ2-7; a weak D match, TRBD2 (6 bases). V lost 4 bases to trimming and J lost 2 bases, with 12 bases between them. The CDR3 covers 13 residues. Germline lookup yields CDR1 SQVTM and CDR2 ANQGSEA. CDR3 DNA sequence: TGCAGCGTTGTGGAGTCTAGCGCCTACGAGCAGTACTTC. It yields the protein CSVVESSAYEQYF.

A few counts support this clonotype. The chain joins TRBV3-1 to TRBJ1-6; D is unresolved. This CDR3 has 12 amino acids. The V gene's germline CDR1 is LGHDT and CDR2 YNNKEL (reference sequence). V gave up 1 base and J gave up 8 bases, with 3 bases separating them. The CDR3 is CASSQADSPLHF. CDR3 DNA sequence: TGTGCCAGCAGCCAAGCGGATTCACCCCTCCACTTT.

This clonotype was seen ten or more times. This rearrangement joins TRBV7-3 to TRBJ2-3, with 8 bases that match TRBD1. This CDR3 comprises 15 residues. The J segment lost 6 bases and the V segment lost 5 bases, leaving 10 bases of the junction unmatched. Germline V gene lookup returns CDR1 SGHTA and CDR2 FQGTGA. The CDR3 is CASSPRTGFFDTQYF. DNA for the CDR3: TGTGCCAGCAGCCCCCGGACAGGGTTCTTTGATACGCAGTATTTT.

Only a few counts were recorded for this clonotype. The rearrangement links TRBV24-1 to TRBJ2-5; a possible D gene is TRBD2 (5 bases). Germline values: CDR1 KGHDR, CDR2 SFDVKD. There are 13 residues in the CDR3. Trimming left V 6 bases short and J 4 bases short, with 11 bases between. CDR3 sequence: CATSYSEGETQYF. Written as DNA, the CDR3 is TGTGCCACCAGTTATTCAGAGGGAGAGACCCAGTACTTC.

This clonotype was picked up many times. V usage is TRBV9 and J usage is TRBJ2-7; D uncertain. Trimming left V 4 bases short and J 2 bases short, with 10 bases between. The CDR3 loop spans 13 amino acids. Germline CDR1 and CDR2: SGDLS and YYNGEE. Here the CDR3 DNA reads TGTGCCAGCAGCCCAGCCTATACCTACGAGCAGTACTTC. Encoded protein: CASSPAYTYEQYF.

J is TRBJ2-1 and V is TRBV4-1, with D perhaps matching TRBD2 (5 bases). Germline CDR1 MGHRA, CDR2 YSYEKL. Trimming took 1 base from V and 6 from J, leaving 7 bases between them. The CDR3 runs 13 residues. The CDR3 coding sequence is TGCGCCAGCAGCCAAGGGGCGGGCAATGAGCAGTTCTTC. Amino acids: CASSQGAGNEQFF.